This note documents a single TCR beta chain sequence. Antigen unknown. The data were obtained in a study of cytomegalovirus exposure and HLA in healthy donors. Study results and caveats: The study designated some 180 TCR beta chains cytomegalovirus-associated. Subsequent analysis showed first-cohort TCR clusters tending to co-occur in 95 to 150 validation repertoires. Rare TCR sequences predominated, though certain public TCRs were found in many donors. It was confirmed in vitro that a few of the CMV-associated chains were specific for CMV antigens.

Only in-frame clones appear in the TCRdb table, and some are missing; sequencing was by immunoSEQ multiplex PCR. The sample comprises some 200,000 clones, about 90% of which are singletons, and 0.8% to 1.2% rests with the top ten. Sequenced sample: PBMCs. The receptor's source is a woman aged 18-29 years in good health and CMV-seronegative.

CDR3 sequence reads: CASKYFGRDETEAFF. DNA for the CDR3: TGTGCCAGCAAATATTTTGGCAGGGATGAAACTGAAGCTTTCTTT. The rearrangement uses TRBV6-1 and TRBJ1-1, with a tentative D call TRBD1 (5 bases). This CDR3 is 15 amino acids long. Germline assignment: CDR1 MNHNS and CDR2 SASEGT. The ends were cut back, 7 bases at V and 5 bases at J, with 20 bases in the middle.